Detailed here is one TCR beta chain. The junction shows a germline mismatch at one end, possibly a read error. The data are from a study of blood T cell repertoires in COVID-19. Study-wide context: Sources were T cells, B-cell-depleted T cells, or PBMCs; the material itself was cDNA or gDNA.

CDR1 is PRHDT and CDR2 is FYEKMQ in the germline V gene (reference sequence). The CDR3 loop spans 15 amino acids. Original handling: Estimated nucleated cell counts came from reference gene primer amplification. The assay was immunoSEQ multiplex PCR, and TCRdb's table has in-frame clones only and misses some. V and J calls and clone size are those listed in that table; D and trimming were worked out from the DNA. The repertoire holds 150,000 or so clones, with approximately 91% as singletons. The receptor comes from a man aged 18 to 30 with acute or convalescent COVID-19. The gene calls are TRBV13 and TRBJ2-2; 7 nucleotides align to TRBD1. The sequenced sample consisted of peripheral blood. The CDR3: CASRLGQAITGELFF. The CDR3 DNA is TGTGCCAGCAGATTAGGACAGGCGATCACCGGGGAGCTGTTTTTT.